This T cell receptor beta chain was recovered during a study of blood T cell repertoires in COVID-19. Assay used: immunoSEQ multiplex PCR; TCRdb lists only in-frame clones, some missing. This table has 380,000 or so clones, around 84% appearing once. The clonotype originates from a human donor with acute or convalescent COVID-19. The donor label of this sample is uncertain. Material for sequencing was peripheral blood.

Here the CDR3 reads CASSYTRTGVPEAFF. The CDR3 bases are TGTGCCAGCAGTTACACAAGGACAGGGGTCCCTGAAGCTTTCTTT. The chain employs TRBV6-5 and TRBJ1-1, with 9 bases fitting TRBD1. Germline V CDR1 and CDR2: MNHEY, SVGAGI. With 2 bases clipped from V and 6 bases from J, the junction kept 7 bases outside the gene matches. The CDR3 contains 15 residues.